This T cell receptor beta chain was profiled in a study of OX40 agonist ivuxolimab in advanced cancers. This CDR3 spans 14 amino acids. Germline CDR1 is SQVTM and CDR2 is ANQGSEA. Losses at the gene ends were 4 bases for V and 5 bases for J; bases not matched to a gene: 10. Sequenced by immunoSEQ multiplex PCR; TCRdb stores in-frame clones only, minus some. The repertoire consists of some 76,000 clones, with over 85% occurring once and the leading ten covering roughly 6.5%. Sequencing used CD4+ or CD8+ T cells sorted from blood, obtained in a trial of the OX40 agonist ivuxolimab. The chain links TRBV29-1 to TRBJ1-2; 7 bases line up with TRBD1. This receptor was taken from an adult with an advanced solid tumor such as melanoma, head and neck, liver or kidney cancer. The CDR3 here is CSVATGAVRYGYTF. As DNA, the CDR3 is TGCAGCGTTGCCACAGGGGCGGTGCGGTATGGCTACACCTTC.